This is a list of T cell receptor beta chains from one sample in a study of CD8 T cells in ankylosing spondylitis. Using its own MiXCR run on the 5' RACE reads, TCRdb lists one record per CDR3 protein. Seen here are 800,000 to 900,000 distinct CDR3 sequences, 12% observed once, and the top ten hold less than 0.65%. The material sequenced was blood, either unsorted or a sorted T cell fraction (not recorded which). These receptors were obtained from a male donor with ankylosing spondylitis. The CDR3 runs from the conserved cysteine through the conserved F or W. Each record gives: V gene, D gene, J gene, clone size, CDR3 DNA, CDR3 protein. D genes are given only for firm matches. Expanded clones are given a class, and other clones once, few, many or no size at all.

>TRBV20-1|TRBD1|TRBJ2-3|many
TGCAGTGCTCCCCGGGACAGGGGGCGAACCGGCACAGATACGCAGTATTTT
CSAPRDRGRTGTDTQYF
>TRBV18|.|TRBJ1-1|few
TGTGCCAGCTCACCACCGACCCCCGGTGGTATAACTTTCTTT
CASSPPTPGGITFF
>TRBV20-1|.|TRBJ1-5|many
TGCAGTGCTAACAGGGCGGGTCAGCCCCAGCATTTT
CSANRAGQPQHF
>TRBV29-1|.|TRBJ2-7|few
TGCAGCGTTGAAGATTCGCGTAACGAGCAGTACTTC
CSVEDSRNEQYF
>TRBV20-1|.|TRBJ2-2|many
TGCAGTGCTACCACCAACACCGGGGAGCTGTTTTTT
CSATTNTGELFF
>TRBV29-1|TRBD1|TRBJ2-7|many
TGCAGCGTTGAAGAACAGGGGGCCGGCGAGCAGTACTTC
CSVEEQGAGEQYF
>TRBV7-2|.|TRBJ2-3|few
TGTGCCAGCAGCTTAGGCGGCTCACTGGGGGTTACGCAGTATTTT
CASSLGGSLGVTQYF
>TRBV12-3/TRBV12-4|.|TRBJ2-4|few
TGTGCCAGCAGCCGACGGAGGGGGTTGCTATATCAAGCCAAAAACATTCAGTACTTC
CASSRRRGLLYQAKNIQYF
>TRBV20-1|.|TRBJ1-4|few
TGCAGTGCTAGTATTGGATCTAATGAAAAACTGTTTTTT
CSASIGSNEKLFF
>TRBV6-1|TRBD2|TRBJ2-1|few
TGTGCCAGCAGCAGGACATTTGGACTAGCGGGGGGTTCCTACAATGAGCAGTTCTTC
CASSRTFGLAGGSYNEQFF
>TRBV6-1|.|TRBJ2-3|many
TGTGCCAGCAGTCAGACCAAATGGAGGCCAGATACGCAGTATTTT
CASSQTKWRPDTQYF
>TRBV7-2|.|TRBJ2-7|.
TGTGCCAGCAGCTTAGTCCCGTCCGAGCAGTACTTC
CASSLVPSEQYF
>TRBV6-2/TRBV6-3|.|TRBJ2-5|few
TGTGCCAGCAGTTACTCTCGAAGTCGCGAGACCCAGTACTTC
CASSYSRSRETQYF
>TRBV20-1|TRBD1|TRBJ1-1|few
TGCAGTGCCACCTCCCTGGGAGGGACAGGGGGAGAAGCTTTCTTT
CSATSLGGTGGEAFF
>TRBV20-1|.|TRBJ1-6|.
TGCAGTGCTTGGGGACGGGGGGATTCACCCCTCCACTTT
CSAWGRGDSPLHF
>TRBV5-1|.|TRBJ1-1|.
TGCGCCAGCAGCCCGCGTGGCAGAGGAGCTTTCTTT
CASSPRGRGAFF
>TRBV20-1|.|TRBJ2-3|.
TGCAGTGCTAGAGATCTACGGAGACGGCCCGTTACGCAGTATTTT
CSARDLRRRPVTQYF
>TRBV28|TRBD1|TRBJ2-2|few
TGTGCCAGCAGGGACTCGGGACAGGGAGACACCGGGGAGCTGTTTTTT
CASRDSGQGDTGELFF
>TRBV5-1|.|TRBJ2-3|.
TGCGCCAGCAAAATTTCCACAGATACGCAGTATTTT
CASKISTDTQYF
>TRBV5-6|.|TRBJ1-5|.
TGTGCCAGCAGCTTGTCCCAGATCAATCAGCCCCAGCATTTT
CASSLSQINQPQHF
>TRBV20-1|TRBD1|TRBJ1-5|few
TGCAGTGCTGGGGGCGTGACAGGGGATCAGCCCCAGCATTTT
CSAGGVTGDQPQHF
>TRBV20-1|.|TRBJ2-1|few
TGCAGTGCTAGACAGGGTCCCTCCTTCTTATTCTTC
CSARQGPSFLFF
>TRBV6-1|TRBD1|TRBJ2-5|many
TGTGCCAGCAGTGACACAGGGGGCTCGGAGACCCAGTACTTC
CASSDTGGSETQYF
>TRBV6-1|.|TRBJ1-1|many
TGTGCCAGCAGTACAGGGTGGAACACTGAAGCTTTCTTT
CASSTGWNTEAFF
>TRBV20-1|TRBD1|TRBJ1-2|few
TGCAGTGCTAGAGAAGGCTCAGGGGGCTTTGGCTACACCTTC
CSAREGSGGFGYTF
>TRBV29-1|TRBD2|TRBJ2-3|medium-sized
TGCAGCGTTGGGGGGGGTATGACAGATACGCAGTATTTT
CSVGGGMTDTQYF
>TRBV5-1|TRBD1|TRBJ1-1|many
TGTGCCAGCAGCTCACAGGGGAGGGACACTGAAGCTTTCTTT
CASSSQGRDTEAFF
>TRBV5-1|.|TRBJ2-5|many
TGCGCCAGCAGCTTGGAAAGGAGAGGGGCGGAGGAGACCCAGTACTTC
CASSLERRGAEETQYF
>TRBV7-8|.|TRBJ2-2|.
TGTGCCAGCAACCCGCTCGGGAGTTTTTATAACACCGGGGAGCTGTTTTTT
CASNPLGSFYNTGELFF
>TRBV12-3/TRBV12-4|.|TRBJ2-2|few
TGTGCCAGCAGCCCGGGACTTCGCGGGGAGCTGTTTTTT
CASSPGLRGELFF
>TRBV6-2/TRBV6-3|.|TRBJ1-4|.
TGTGCCAGCAGTTACTCGAGAGCTAATGAAAAACTGTTTTTT
CASSYSRANEKLFF
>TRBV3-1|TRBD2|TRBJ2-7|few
TGTGCCAGCAGTCAGGCCGGGTTAGCGGGAGCCGAGCAGTACTTC
CASSQAGLAGAEQYF
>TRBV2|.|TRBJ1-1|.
TGTGCCAGCAGTGAAACTAAAGGACACCCGAACACTGAAGCTTTCTTT
CASSETKGHPNTEAFF
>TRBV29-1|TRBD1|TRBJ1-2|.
TGCAGCGTGACAGGGAATACTAACTATGGCTACACCTTC
CSVTGNTNYGYTF
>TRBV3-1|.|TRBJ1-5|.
TGTGCCAGCTGCCAAAAAGGGACTACAGGGCGCAATCAGCCCCAGCATTTT
CASCQKGTTGRNQPQHF
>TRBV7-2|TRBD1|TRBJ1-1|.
TGTGCCAGCAGCTTAGGGGTGGACAGGGAGGGAGCTTTCTTT
CASSLGVDREGAFF
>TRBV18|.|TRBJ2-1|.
TGTGCCAGCCACGGCAGCTCCTACAATGAGCAGTTCTTC
CASHGSSYNEQFF
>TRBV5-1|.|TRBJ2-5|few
TGCGCCAGCAGCTTTGGACTCGCCCAATTCGGAGAGACCCAGTACTTC
CASSFGLAQFGETQYF
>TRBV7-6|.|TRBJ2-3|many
TGTGCCAGCAGCTTAGCGACAGGTGCAGATACGCAGTATTTT
CASSLATGADTQYF
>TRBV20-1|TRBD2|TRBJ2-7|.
TGCAGTGCAAAGACGTTTGAGCGGGAGAGTACCTACGAGCAGTACTTC
CSAKTFERESTYEQYF
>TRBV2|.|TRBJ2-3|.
TGTGCCAGCAGGACCTTGGGGGTTGGTACAGATACGCAGTATTTT
CASRTLGVGTDTQYF
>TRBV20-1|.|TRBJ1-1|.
TGCAGTGCTAGAGATCTGGGGACGAACACTGAAGCTTTCTTT
CSARDLGTNTEAFF
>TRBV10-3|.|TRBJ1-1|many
TGTGCCATCAGTGAGTCTCTGACCGAGGCGAACACTGAAGCTTTCTTT
CAISESLTEANTEAFF
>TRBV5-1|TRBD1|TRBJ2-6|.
TGCGCCAGCAGCTTGGAATTGTTCACAGGGGCGGGGGCCAACGTCCTGACTTTC
CASSLELFTGAGANVLTF
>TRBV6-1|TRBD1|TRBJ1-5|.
TGTGCCAGCAGCGAACAGGGGACTAGCAATCAGCCCCAGCATTTT
CASSEQGTSNQPQHF
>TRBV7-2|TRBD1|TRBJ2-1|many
TGTGCCAGCAGCCTTGACAGGGGGACCTACAATGAGCAGTTCTTC
CASSLDRGTYNEQFF
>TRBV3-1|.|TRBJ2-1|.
TGTGCCAGCAGCCCCTGGGGGACACGGAGTGGGCAGTTCTTC
CASSPWGTRSGQFF
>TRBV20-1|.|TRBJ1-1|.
TGCAGTGCTAGAAGGGTTCCGGCGAACACTGAAGCTTTCTTT
CSARRVPANTEAFF
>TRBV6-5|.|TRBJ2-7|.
TGTGCCAGCAGTTACCGACGAACCGCAGGGGAGAGCTCCTACGAGCAGTACTTC
CASSYRRTAGESSYEQYF
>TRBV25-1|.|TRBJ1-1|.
TGTGCCAGCAGTGATTTTTACGGGTCGACCACTGAAGCTTTCTTT
CASSDFYGSTTEAFF
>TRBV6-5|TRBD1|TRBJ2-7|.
TGTGCCAGCAGTTACGAGACAGGGAGTTTATACGAGCAGTACTTC
CASSYETGSLYEQYF
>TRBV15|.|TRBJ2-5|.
TGTGCCACCAGCAGAGATGGACAGCGAGGCCAAGAGACCCAGTACTTC
CATSRDGQRGQETQYF
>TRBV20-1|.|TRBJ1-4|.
TGCAGTGCTGGTGCGGGTGCTGGCGAAAAACTGTTTTTT
CSAGAGAGEKLFF